This entry concerns a single T cell receptor (beta chain). CDR1 is SGDLS and CDR2 is YYNGEE in the germline V gene. This CDR3 is built from 16 residues. V lost 3 bases and J lost 3, with 16 bases in between. The data belong to a study of T-cell reconstitution after alpha-beta-depleted transplantation in children. TCRbeta library preparation incorporated unique molecular identifiers. TCRdb ran MiXCR on the PCR reads and lists one entry per CDR3 protein. The data hold around 600,000 distinct CDR3 sequences, with roughly 15% observed a single time. Specimen: PBMCs from the stem cell graft donor, collected from the stem cell graft. This chain connects TRBV9 to TRBJ2-1, with a weak D call TRBD2 (7 bases). The TCR comes from a human donor who donated a stem cell graft to a child with acute myeloid leukemia. DNA of the CDR3: TGTGCCAGCAGCGCAGGAGGGGGGGGCTTCTACAATGAGCAGTTCTTC. Amino acid sequence: CASSAGGGGFYNEQFF. Looking up the rest from reference TRBV9 and TRBJ2-1 gives the full variable domain: DSGVTQTPKHLITATGQRVTLRCSPRSGDLSVYWYQQSLDQGLQFLIQYYNGEERAKGNILERFSAQQFPDLHSELNLSSLELGDSALYFCASSAGGGGFYNEQFFGPGTRLTVL.